This T cell receptor (beta chain) was recorded in a study of blood T cell repertoires in COVID-19. Across the study: Samples came from the United States, Italy and Spain, spanning acute and convalescent COVID-19. Sources were T cells, B-cell-depleted T cells, or PBMCs; the material itself was cDNA or gDNA.

Trimming shortened V by 5 bases and J by 3 bases, and 8 bases separated the two germline ends. The CDR3 spans 13 residues. Per the germline V gene, CDR1 is MNHEY and CDR2 is SVGAGI. Repertoires were generated with immunoSEQ multiplex PCR, while TCRdb's copy carries only in-frame clones and drops some. Of under 150,000 clones detected, around 80% appear once; the ten largest clones hold roughly 3.5%. What was sequenced was peripheral blood. The TCR comes from a man between 60 and 75 years old with acute or convalescent COVID-19. The gene calls are TRBV6-5 and TRBJ1-3; D unclear. The CDR3 coding sequence is TGTGCCAGCAGTCGGGGAGTTGGAAACACCATATATTTT. Amino acid sequence: CASSRGVGNTIYF.